The rows below give T cell receptor beta chains drawn from one sample of a study of a mutant IDH1 vaccine in newly diagnosed glioma. Their target antigens are unknown. Here immunoSEQ multiplex PCR was the method, and the copy in TCRdb shows in-frame clones only, minus some. The sample lists 30,000 to 40,000 clones; 55% to 60% were seen once. The source material was PBMCs, sampled from a glioma patient whose treatment included an IDH1 peptide vaccine. The receptor source for this set is a woman under 30 with glioma. CDR3s include the opening cysteine and the closing phenylalanine or tryptophan. A D gene is named only where the DNA matches it firmly. Clone size, where shown, is once, few, many, or a class for clones that have expanded.

len: 12; abundance: .; d_gene: .; v_gene: TRBV27; j_gene: TRBJ2-7; CDR3aa: CASSLMGYEQYF; CDR3nt: TGTGCCAGCAGTTTAATGGGGTACGAGCAGTACTTC
len: 14; abundance: many; d_gene: .; v_gene: TRBV7-9; j_gene: TRBJ1-1; CDR3aa: CASSLGQGLTEAFF; CDR3nt: TGTGCCAGCAGCTTAGGGCAGGGGCTCACTGAAGCTTTCTTT
len: 15; abundance: .; d_gene: .; v_gene: TRBV19; j_gene: TRBJ1-3; CDR3aa: CASSMGGSAGNTIYF; CDR3nt: TGTGCCAGTAGTATGGGGGGATCGGCTGGAAACACCATATATTTT
len: 12; abundance: .; d_gene: .; v_gene: TRBV6-6; j_gene: TRBJ2-7; CDR3aa: CASTQGGYEQYF; CDR3nt: TGTGCCAGCACCCAGGGGGGCTACGAGCAGTACTTC
len: 14; abundance: .; d_gene: .; v_gene: TRBV10-3; j_gene: TRBJ2-2; CDR3aa: CAISESTYTGELFF; CDR3nt: TGTGCCATCAGTGAGTCCACCTACACCGGGGAGCTGTTTTTT
len: 12; abundance: few; d_gene: .; v_gene: TRBV6-5; j_gene: TRBJ1-2; CDR3aa: CASSGTNYGYTF; CDR3nt: TGTGCCAGCAGTGGGACTAACTATGGCTACACCTTC
len: 13; abundance: few; d_gene: .; v_gene: TRBV6-6; j_gene: TRBJ1-3; CDR3aa: CASGSISGNTIYF; CDR3nt: TGTGCCAGCGGTTCGATCTCTGGAAACACCATATATTTT
len: 14; abundance: few; d_gene: .; v_gene: TRBV18; j_gene: TRBJ1-1; CDR3aa: CASSPQGSGTEAFF; CDR3nt: TGTGCCAGCTCACCACAGGGTTCGGGCACTGAAGCTTTCTTT
len: 14; abundance: few; d_gene: .; v_gene: TRBV11-2; j_gene: TRBJ2-7; CDR3aa: CASSSVLGSYEQYF; CDR3nt: TGTGCCAGCAGCTCAGTATTGGGGTCCTACGAGCAGTACTTC
len: 13; abundance: .; d_gene: .; v_gene: TRBV29-1; j_gene: TRBJ2-7; CDR3aa: CSVLGDSSYEQYF; CDR3nt: TGCAGCGTCCTAGGGGACTCCTCCTACGAGCAGTACTTC
len: 15; abundance: few; d_gene: .; v_gene: TRBV25-1; j_gene: TRBJ2-2; CDR3aa: CASSRRDADTGELFF; CDR3nt: TGTGCCAGCAGCCGGCGGGACGCGGACACCGGGGAGCTGTTTTTT
len: 15; abundance: .; d_gene: TRBD1; v_gene: TRBV27; j_gene: TRBJ2-7; CDR3aa: CASSRQGGGPYEQYF; CDR3nt: TGTGCCAGCAGTAGACAGGGGGGGGGACCCTACGAGCAGTACTTC
len: 14; abundance: few; d_gene: .; v_gene: TRBV5-1; j_gene: TRBJ2-1; CDR3aa: CASSRLGDYNEQFF; CDR3nt: TGCGCCAGCAGCCGCTTAGGAGATTACAATGAGCAGTTCTTC
len: 13; abundance: .; d_gene: .; v_gene: TRBV7-2; j_gene: TRBJ2-3; CDR3aa: CASAPGVGDTQYF; CDR3nt: TGTGCCAGCGCCCCGGGCGTCGGGGATACGCAGTATTTT
len: 18; abundance: once; d_gene: TRBD1; v_gene: TRBV7-9; j_gene: TRBJ2-7; CDR3aa: CASSLRALRQGISYEQYF; CDR3nt: TGTGCCAGCAGCTTAAGGGCCCTGAGACAGGGGATCTCCTACGAGCAGTACTTC
len: 16; abundance: .; d_gene: TRBD2; v_gene: TRBV13; j_gene: TRBJ2-3; CDR3aa: CASSLSRIAGDDTQYF; CDR3nt: TGTGCCAGCAGCTTGAGTAGGATAGCGGGAGATGATACGCAGTATTTT
len: 16; abundance: .; d_gene: TRBD2; v_gene: TRBV6-6; j_gene: TRBJ2-1; CDR3aa: CASSYSTSGAYNEQFF; CDR3nt: TGTGCCAGCAGTTACTCTACTAGCGGGGCCTACAATGAGCAGTTCTTC